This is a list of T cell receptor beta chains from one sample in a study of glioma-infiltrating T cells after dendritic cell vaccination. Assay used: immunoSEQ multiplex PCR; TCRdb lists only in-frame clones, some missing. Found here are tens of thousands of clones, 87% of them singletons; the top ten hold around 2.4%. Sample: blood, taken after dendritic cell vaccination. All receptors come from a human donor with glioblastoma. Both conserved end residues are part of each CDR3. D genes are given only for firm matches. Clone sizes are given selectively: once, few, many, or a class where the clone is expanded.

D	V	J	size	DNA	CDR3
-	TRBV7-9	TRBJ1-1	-	TGTGCCAGCAGCTTTGTTGGACACAAAAACACTGAAGCTTTCTTT	CASSFVGHKNTEAFF
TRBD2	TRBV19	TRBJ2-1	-	TGTGCCAGTAGTGCCCTGACTAGCGGAGTTTCCTACAATGAGCAGTTCTTC	CASSALTSGVSYNEQFF
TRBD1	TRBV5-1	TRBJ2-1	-	TGCGCCAGCAGCTATTCGGACAGGCCAGGGAATGAGCAGTTCTTC	CASSYSDRPGNEQFF
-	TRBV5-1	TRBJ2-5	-	TGCGCCAGCAGCTTGGTTCCAGCGGACCAAGAGACCCAGTACTTC	CASSLVPADQETQYF
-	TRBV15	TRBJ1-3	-	TGTGCCACCAGCAGAGATGGAGGACGGGCATTAAACACCATATATTTT	CATSRDGGRALNTIYF
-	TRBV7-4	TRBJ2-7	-	TGTGCCAGCAGCACCCCTAGGGGGTCAGAATATACCTCCTACGAGCAGTACTTC	CASSTPRGSEYTSYEQYF
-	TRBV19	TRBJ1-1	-	TGTGCCAGTAGGTGGGCAGGGAGGGACACTGAAGCTTTCTTT	CASRWAGRDTEAFF
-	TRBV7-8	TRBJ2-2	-	TGTGCCAGCAGCTTACTGCCTAGCGTCGGGGAGCTGTTTTTT	CASSLLPSVGELFF
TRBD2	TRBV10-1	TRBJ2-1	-	TGCGCCAGCAGTGAGTCGGTGCAGGGAGGGGCCTACAATGAGCAGTTCTTC	CASSESVQGGAYNEQFF
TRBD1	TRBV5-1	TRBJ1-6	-	TGCGCCAGCAGCTTGGGACAGGGGATGAATTCACCCCTCCACTTT	CASSLGQGMNSPLHF
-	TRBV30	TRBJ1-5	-	TGTGCCTGGAGTCCACCCTTGGGGGGATACAATCAGCCCCAGCATTTT	CAWSPPLGGYNQPQHF
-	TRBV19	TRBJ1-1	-	TGTGCCAGTAGTGTCGTTTACATAAACACTGAAGCTTTCTTT	CASSVVYINTEAFF
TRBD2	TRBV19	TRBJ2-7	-	TGTGCCAGTAGTACACTAGCGGGAGTTTTCTACGAGCAGTACTTC	CASSTLAGVFYEQYF
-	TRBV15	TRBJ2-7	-	TGTGCCACCAGCAATAGGGGTCTCGGGGAGCAGTACTTC	CATSNRGLGEQYF
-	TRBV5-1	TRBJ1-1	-	TGCGCCAGCAGCTTGCAGACAGGCAACACTGAAGCTTTCTTT	CASSLQTGNTEAFF
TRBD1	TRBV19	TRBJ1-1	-	TGTGCCAGTAGTATCCCCAGGGGGCCCATGAACACTGAAGCTTTCTTT	CASSIPRGPMNTEAFF
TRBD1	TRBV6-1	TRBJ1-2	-	TGTGCCAGCAGCGCCAGGGGGCAGGATGGCTACACCTTC	CASSARGQDGYTF
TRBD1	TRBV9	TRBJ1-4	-	TGTGCCAGCAGCTCAGAGGGGACAGGGTACGAAAAACTGTTTTTT	CASSSEGTGYEKLFF
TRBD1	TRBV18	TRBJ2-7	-	TGTGCCAGCTCAAAATGGGACAGGGACTACGAGCAGTACTTC	CASSKWDRDYEQYF
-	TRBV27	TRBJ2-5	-	TGTGCCAGCAGTTCTCCGAGCGAGACCCAGTACTTC	CASSSPSETQYF
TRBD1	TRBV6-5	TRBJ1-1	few	TGTGCCAGCACGAAGGACGGACAGGGGACTGAAGCTTTCTTT	CASTKDGQGTEAFF
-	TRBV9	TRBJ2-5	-	TGTGCCAGCAGCGTAGGGCAGGGGCGCCGGGAGACCCAGTACTTC	CASSVGQGRRETQYF
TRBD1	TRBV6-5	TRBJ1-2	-	TGTGCCAGCAGTCAGGACAGGGCTGGTGGCTACACCTTC	CASSQDRAGGYTF
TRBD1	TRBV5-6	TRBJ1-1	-	TGTGCCAGCAGCTTACGCGGACAGGGAAGAGCTTTCTTT	CASSLRGQGRAFF
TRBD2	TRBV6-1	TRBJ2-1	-	TGTGCCAGCAGTGACCGCGGGGGGCGCTCCTACAATGAGCAGTTCTTC	CASSDRGGRSYNEQFF
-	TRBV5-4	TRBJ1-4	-	TGTGCCAGCAGCCTAATCCTTAATGAAAAACTGTTTTTT	CASSLILNEKLFF
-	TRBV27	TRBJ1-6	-	TGTGCCAGCAGTCAGACGGGACACTTTAGTTCACCCCTCCACTTT	CASSQTGHFSSPLHF
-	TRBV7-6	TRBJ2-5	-	TGTGCCAGCAGCCAGCTAGATTTGTCCCAGTACTTC	CASSQLDLSQYF
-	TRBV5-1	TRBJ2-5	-	TGCGCCAGCAGGAGCCAAGAGACCCAGTACTTC	CASRSQETQYF
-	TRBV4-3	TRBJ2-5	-	TGCGCCAGCAGCCAAGAAAGGGTCGCAGGGGAGACCCAGTACTTC	CASSQERVAGETQYF
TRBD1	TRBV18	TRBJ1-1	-	TGTGCCAGCTCACCGGACAGGGAAGCAGCTTTCTTT	CASSPDREAAFF
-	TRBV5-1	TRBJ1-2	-	TGCGCCAGCAGCTTGGATGGACCGGGGGACTATGGCTACACCTTC	CASSLDGPGDYGYTF
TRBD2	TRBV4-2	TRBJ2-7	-	TGTGCCAGCAGCCAGGATGGACTAGTGGATGAGCAGTACTTC	CASSQDGLVDEQYF
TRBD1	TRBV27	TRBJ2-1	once	TGTGCCAGCAGTACCGGGACAGGCTCCTACAATGAGCAGTTCTTC	CASSTGTGSYNEQFF
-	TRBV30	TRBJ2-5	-	TGTGCCTGGAGAAACAGGATCGAAGAGACCCAGTACTTC	CAWRNRIEETQYF
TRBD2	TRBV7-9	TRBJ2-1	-	TGTGCCAGCAGCTTTTTAACTAGCGGGAGGCACGAGCAGTTCTTC	CASSFLTSGRHEQFF
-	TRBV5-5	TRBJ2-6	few	TGTGCCAGCAGCTCAACGAGGGCAAGCTCTGGGGCCAACGTCCTGACTTTC	CASSSTRASSGANVLTF
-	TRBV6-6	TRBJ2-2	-	TGTGCCAGCAGTTACACCCGGGACGGGGAGCTGTTTTTT	CASSYTRDGELFF
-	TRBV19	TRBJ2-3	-	TGTGCCAGTAGTAACCGCCGAGGCAGGGGTACATCAGATACGCAGTATTTT	CASSNRRGRGTSDTQYF
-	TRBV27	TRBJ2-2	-	TGTGCCAGCAGTTCCCCCTGGAGGGAGACCAACACCGGGGAGCTGTTTTTT	CASSSPWRETNTGELFF
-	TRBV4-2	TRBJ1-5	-	TGTGCCAGCAGCCAAGAAGGGGGGGATCAGCCCCAGCATTTT	CASSQEGGDQPQHF
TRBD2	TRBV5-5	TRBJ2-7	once	TGTGCCAGCAGCCCTGGACTAGCGGGAGTGGAGCCCTACGAGCAGTACTTC	CASSPGLAGVEPYEQYF